The source of this TCR beta chain is a study of T cell responses to AZD1222 COVID-19 vaccine. Whole-study findings and limits: Only after the peak T cell response were repertoires sampled. A rise in Spike-specific TCR breadth and depth followed two AZD1222 doses.

Details on this clone: What it binds is unknown.

Profiled with immunoSEQ multiplex PCR; TCRdb holds only in-frame clones, not every one. The sample has about 130,000 clones, about 82% seen once. Trimming removed 8 bases at V and 10 bases at J, with 15 bases between. Germline loops: CDR1 MNHEY, CDR2 SVGAGI. This CDR3 region has 13 residues. The sequencing used peripheral blood, collected 28 days after the second dose of the MenACWY control vaccine. The clonotype was recovered from an adult who received the MenACWY meningococcal vaccine as a control. This chain connects TRBV6-5 to TRBJ1-6; D is unresolved. DNA for the CDR3: TGTGCCAGCGATGCGGGAAGTAACTCACCCCTCCACTTT. It encodes CASDAGSNSPLHF.